The 28 T cell receptor beta chains below come from one sample, sequenced in a study of low-dose radiotherapy and immunotherapy resistance in tumors. Alpha and beta chains were covered, as first-strand cDNA relied on TRAV- and TRBV-specific primers. TCRs were put through around 20 PCR cycles of amplification with Phusion. A constant-region primer and the V-primer adapter served as the primer pair. TCRdb reprocessed the reads via MiXCR and lists one record per CDR3 protein. Of 59,000 or so distinct CDR3 sequences in the sample, about 30% were seen once. As for time point: before trial treatment. Material: PBMCs, obtained before treatment. The receptors here all came from a male donor with rectosigmoid adenocarcinoma.

This clonotype appeared many times. The chain joins TRBV11-2 to TRBJ1-1; D might be TRBD1 (5 bases). The CDR3 has 17 amino acids. The V and J ends lost 2 bases and 1 base respectively, with 17 bases between them. Germline CDR1 reads SGHAT; CDR2 reads FQNNGV. CDR3 protein: CASSLRAWGNSNTEAFF. For the CDR3, the DNA is TGTGCCAGCAGCTTAAGGGCGTGGGGGAACTCGAACACTGAAGCTTTCTTT.

Only one count was recorded for this clonotype. The chain carries TRBV7-2 and TRBJ1-5; no firm D call. Trimming took 5 bases from V and 0 from J, leaving 11 bases between them. CDR1 and CDR2 from the germline V gene are SGHTA and FQGNSA. This CDR3 spans 15 amino acids. The CDR3 region is CASSETMNSNQPQHF. The CDR3 region has the DNA TGTGCCAGCAGCGAAACGATGAATAGCAATCAGCCCCAGCATTTT.

There are many counts of this clonotype. The genes are TRBV28 and TRBJ2-7, with TRBD1 as a possible D gene (6 bases). This CDR3 is built from 11 residues. Germline CDR1 is MDHEN and CDR2 is SYDVKM. V was clipped by 4 bases and J by 7 bases, with 8 bases between them. The CDR3 protein is CASSSGQEQYF. CDR3 nucleotides: TGTGCCAGCAGTTCCGGACAGGAGCAGTACTTC. The entire variable domain, with the rest obtained from reference TRBV28 and TRBJ2-7, is as follows: DVKVTQSSRYLVKRTGEKVFLECVQDMDHENMFWYRQDPGLGLRLIYFSYDVKMKEKGDIPEGYSVSREKKERFSLILESASTNQTSMYLCASSSGQEQYFGPGTRLTVT.

This clonotype was recorded at least ten times. This chain joins TRBV28 and TRBJ1-5, with D uncertain. Looked up from germline, CDR1 is MDHEN and CDR2 is SYDVKM. This CDR3 contains 13 residues. Trimming left V 3 bases short and J 1 base short, with 4 bases between. In DNA form, the CDR3 reads TGTGCCAGCAGTTTCTCAAGCAATCAGCCCCAGCATTTT. This gives the protein CASSFSSNQPQHF.

This clonotype was recorded many times. The chain couples TRBV11-2 to TRBJ2-3; D is possibly TRBD1 (5 bases). This CDR3 has 16 amino acids. Trimming stripped 5 bases from V and 2 bases from J, with 17 bases between. CDR1 SGHAT and CDR2 FQNNGV come from the germline V gene. This CDR3 reads CASSDRPKGYTDTQYF. DNA of the CDR3: TGTGCCAGCAGCGACCGCCCCAAGGGGTACACAGATACGCAGTATTTT.

In regard to this clonotype: Given a much more abundant clone one base away, this may be a read error. The CDR3 DNA is TGTGTCAGCAGCTCCGGGAACTATGGCTACACCTTC. Translation gives CVSSSGNYGYTF. V and J are TRBV7-6 and TRBJ1-2; no firm D call. Germline V gene lookup returns CDR1 SGHVS and CDR2 FNYEAQ. The length of the CDR3 is 12 residues.

The chain employs TRBV6-2 or TRBV6-3 and TRBJ2-3; 10 nucleotides match TRBD2. Trimming removed 5 bases from V and 1 base from J; junction bases left unmatched: 15. CDR1 MNHEY and CDR2 SVGEGT come from the germline V gene. The CDR3 covers 19 residues. CDR3 coding DNA: TGTGCCAGCAGTAACTACCCAAGCGGGAGGGCAGGCCGCACAGATACGCAGTATTTT. Amino acids: CASSNYPSGRAGRTDTQYF.

As for this clonotype: A single base is all that separates this from a far larger clone, so a read error is likely. The V gene is TRBV7-9, the J gene TRBJ1-1, with a tentative D call TRBD1 (6 bases). Per the germline V gene, CDR1 is SEHNR and CDR2 is FQNEAQ (reference sequence). The CDR3 totals 18 residues. DNA of the CDR3: TGTGCCAGCACCGTTATTGTGGGGGCGGAGTTCATGAACACTGAAGCTCTCTTT. The encoded protein is CASTVIVGAEFMNTEALF.

This clonotype was recorded at least ten times. The chain combines TRBV6-6 with TRBJ2-1, with 7 nucleotides matching TRBD2. CDR3 length equals 14 residues. Germline lookup yields CDR1 MNHNY and CDR2 SVGAGI (reference sequence). The V gene end was trimmed by 0 bases and the J gene end by 4 bases; junction bases not matched to a gene: 0. The CDR3 DNA sequence: TGTGCCAGCAGTTACTCCGGGGGGTACAATGAGCAGTTCTTC. It yields the protein CASSYSGGYNEQFF.

This clonotype occurred many times. This sequence joins TRBV19 and TRBJ2-1, with a tentative D call TRBD2 (5 bases). The V end was cut by 3 bases, the J end by 5 bases, with 5 bases between. The germline CDR1 and CDR2 sequences are LNHDA and SQIVND (reference sequence). This CDR3 is 12 amino acids long. The chain's CDR3 is CASSIGNNEQFF. The CDR3 region has the DNA TGTGCCAGTAGTATCGGGAACAATGAGCAGTTCTTC. The full variable domain, in which reference TRBV19 and TRBJ2-1 provide the parts outside the CDR3, is DGGITQSPKYLFRKEGQNVTLSCEQNLNHDAMYWYRQDPGQGLRLIYYSQIVNDFQKGDIAEGYSVSREKKESFPLTVTSAQKNPTAFYLCASSIGNNEQFFGPGTRLTVL.

This clonotype was counted between two and nine times. The gene calls are TRBV6-8 and TRBJ2-1, with a tentative D call TRBD1 (6 bases). Trimming left V 5 bases short and J 8 bases short, with 19 bases between. The CDR3 is 15 amino acids. Germline V gives CDR1 MNHGY, CDR2 SAAAGT. The CDR3 protein is CASSNTGSFGDEQFF. The DNA for the CDR3 is TGTGCCAGCAGTAACACAGGGAGTTTTGGCGATGAGCAGTTCTTC.

Ten or more counts support this clonotype. The V call is TRBV7-9, the J call TRBJ2-1, with 10 nucleotides matching TRBD2. Looked up from germline, CDR1 is SEHNR and CDR2 is FQNEAQ (reference sequence). The CDR3 totals 18 residues. V lost 4 bases and J lost 7; bases outside the gene matches: 16. The chain's CDR3 is CASSSIGLVLAGPNEQFF. The CDR3 coding sequence is TGTGCCAGCAGCTCCATAGGGCTGGTACTAGCGGGGCCAAATGAGCAGTTCTTC.

This clonotype was observed at least ten times. V gene TRBV11-2 combines with J gene TRBJ2-7; D is ambiguous. This CDR3 has 14 residues. Germline lookup yields CDR1 SGHAT and CDR2 FQNNGV. Trimming left V 0 bases short and J 6 bases short, with 12 bases between. The CDR3 nucleotides are TGTGCCAGCAGCTTAGAATCCGGCTCCGGCGAGCAGTACTTC. Its translation is CASSLESGSGEQYF.

The DNA of the CDR3 is TGTGCCAGCAGCCTGGAGATCGGGCAAGAGACCCAGTACTTC. It encodes CASSLEIGQETQYF. V is TRBV6-1 and J is TRBJ2-5; no firm D call. The length of the CDR3 is 14 residues. Germline CDR1 is MNHNS and CDR2 is SASEGT. Trimming cost V 6 bases and J 2 bases, with 13 bases left between them.

With respect to this clonotype: At one end the junction does not follow the germline gene, possibly because of a read error. The chain carries TRBV27 and TRBJ2-2; D gene ambiguous. CDR1 is MNHEY and CDR2 is SMNVEV in the germline V gene (reference sequence). This CDR3 spans 12 amino acids. The CDR3 loop reads CATSQNTGELFF. The CDR3 DNA reads TGTGCCACCAGTCAAAACACCGGGGAGCTGTTTTTT.

In its sample, this clonotype was seen many times. This chain uses TRBV7-8 with TRBJ2-7, with D possibly matching TRBD1 (6 bases). Trimming cost V 4 bases and J 0 bases, with 10 bases left between them. Germline V gene lookup returns CDR1 SGHVS and CDR2 FQNEAQ. This CDR3 is 14 amino acids long. CDR3 bases: TGTGCCAGCAGCTCCCAACAGGGCTCCTACGAGCAGTACTTC. Its protein is CASSSQQGSYEQYF.

This clonotype was picked up many times. V gene TRBV12-3 or TRBV12-4 combines with J gene TRBJ2-7; the match to TRBD1 covers 7 bases. The CDR3 is 15 residues long. Trimming at V came to 4 bases and at J to 2 bases, leaving 8 bases not matched to a gene. The CDR3, as DNA: TGTGCCAGCAGTTCCCCAGGGGGAATCGCCTACGAGCAGTACTTC. As protein: CASSSPGGIAYEQYF.

This clonotype was observed at least ten times. The chain employs TRBV12-3 or TRBV12-4 and TRBJ1-2; 7 bases are shared with TRBD1. The J segment lost 7 bases and the V segment lost 6 bases, leaving 17 bases of the junction unmatched. This CDR3 is 16 amino acids long. In DNA, the CDR3 is TGTGCCAGCAGCCTTACGGGAGGGGGCCGTGGCTCTGGCTACACCTTC. Protein product: CASSLTGGGRGSGYTF.

There are a few counts of this clonotype. The chain employs TRBV18 and TRBJ2-3, with a tentative D call TRBD1 (5 bases). V lost 3 bases to trimming and J lost 0 bases, with 16 bases between them. The CDR3 runs 17 residues. Germline values: CDR1 KGHSH, CDR2 LQKENI. CDR3 DNA sequence: TGTGCCAGCTCACCGTGGTTGGGCAGGGCTAGCACAGATACGCAGTATTTT. This codes for CASSPWLGRASTDTQYF.

About this clonotype itself: One end of the junction is discordant with germline, which a read error may explain. The chain recombines TRBV30 with TRBJ2-5; 7 nucleotides align to TRBD1. Germline V CDR1 and CDR2: GTSNPN, SVGIG (reference sequence). CDR3 length: 14 residues. The CDR3 DNA sequence: TGCGGCTGGAGCCCTACAGGGGTACAAGAGACCCAGTACTTC. Amino acids: CGWSPTGVQETQYF.

This clonotype was seen a handful of times. The V gene is TRBV29-1, the J gene TRBJ2-2; D is unresolved. The length of the CDR3 is 12 residues. The V gene's germline CDR1 is SQVTM and CDR2 ANQGSEA. V was clipped by 4 bases and J by 1 base, with 4 bases between them. This CDR3 reads CSVGWNTGELFF. CDR3 bases: TGCAGCGTTGGTTGGAACACCGGGGAGCTGTTTTTT.

This clonotype appeared many times. The chain combines TRBV18 with TRBJ2-1, with D tentatively TRBD1 or TRBD2 (5 bases each). CDR3 length equals 12 residues. Germline V gene sequence: CDR1 KGHSH, CDR2 LQKENI. V lost 5 bases to trimming and J lost 15 bases, with 17 bases between them. CDR3 sequence (DNA): TGTGCCAGCTCAGCCGACAGCCTCCGGGGGTTCTTC. Translated, it gives CASSADSLRGFF. Using reference TRBV18 and TRBJ2-1 for the parts outside the CDR3, the full variable domain is NAGVMQNPRHLVRRRGQEARLRCSPMKGHSHVYWYRQLPEEGLKFMVYLQKENIIDESGMPKERFSAEFPKEGPSILRIQQVVRGDSAAYFCASSADSLRGFFGPGTRLTVL.

This clonotype was observed at least ten times. The J gene is TRBJ2-1, the V gene TRBV13; D perhaps matches TRBD1 (5 bases). Germline V gene data show CDR1 as PRHDT and CDR2 as FYEKMQ (reference sequence). The CDR3 totals 14 residues. V gave up 5 bases and J gave up 0 bases, with 8 bases separating them. In nucleotides, the CDR3 is TGTGCCAGCAGCCGGACAAGCTCCTACAATGAGCAGTTCTTC. Amino acids: CASSRTSSYNEQFF. The complete variable domain, with remaining parts taken from reference TRBV13 and TRBJ2-1, reads AAGVIQSPRHLIKEKRETATLKCYPIPRHDTVYWYQQGPGQDPQFLISFYEKMQSDKGSIPDRFSAQQFSDYHSELNMSSLELGDSALYFCASSRTSSYNEQFFGPGTRLTVL.

This clonotype was detected ten times or more. This chain links TRBV6-2 or TRBV6-3 with TRBJ2-2; the match to TRBD1 covers 9 bases. This CDR3 spans 14 amino acids. The ends lost 5 bases at V and 5 bases at J; junction bases unmatched: 3. CDR1 is MNHEY and CDR2 is SVGEGT in the germline V gene. The CDR3 nucleotides read TGTGCCAGCAGTCTACAGGGGGCGACCGGGGAGCTGTTTTTT. It is translated as CASSLQGATGELFF.

In DNA form, the CDR3 reads TGCGCCAGCAGCCCAGGGACTACCTGGGAGCAGTTCTTC. Protein: CASSPGTTWEQFF. This chain uses TRBV5-1 with TRBJ2-1; 7 bases map to TRBD2. The CDR3 consists of 13 residues. CDR1 and CDR2 from the germline V gene are SGHRS and YFSETQ. J gave up 10 bases and V 4 bases, and 8 bases lay outside the gene matches. Using reference TRBV5-1 and TRBJ2-1 for the parts outside the CDR3, the full variable domain is KAGVTQTPRYLIKTRGQQVTLSCSPISGHRSVSWYQQTPGQGLQFLFEYFSETQRNKGNFPGRFSGRQFSNSRSEMNVSTLELGDSALYLCASSPGTTWEQFFGPGTRLTVL.

This clonotype was counted ten times or more. CDR3 residues: CASTTQYNEQFF. CDR3 bases: TGTGCCAGCACCACGCAGTACAATGAGCAGTTCTTC. The chain carries TRBV28 and TRBJ2-1; no clear D. This CDR3 has 12 residues. Germline V gene sequence: CDR1 MDHEN, CDR2 SYDVKM. Trimming removed 7 bases from V and 4 bases from J, with 8 bases in between.

The gene calls are TRBV4-1 and TRBJ1-6; possible D gene TRBD1, 6 bases. The germline V gene encodes CDR1 MGHRA and CDR2 YSYEKL. V was trimmed by 2 bases and J by 5 bases, leaving 10 bases between them. This CDR3 is 15 amino acids long. The CDR3 region has the DNA TGCGCCAGCAGCCAACCGGGACAACATAATTCACCCCTCCACTTT. Its protein product is CASSQPGQHNSPLHF.

The chain uses TRBV27 and TRBJ2-2; 9 bases line up with TRBD2. Germline-derived CDR1 and CDR2 are MNHEY and SMNVEV (reference sequence). The CDR3 is 14 amino acids. J lost 6 bases, V lost 10 bases, and 9 bases had no gene match. The CDR3 DNA is TGTGCCACCCGGTATAGCGGGAGCTCCGGGGAGCTGTTTTTT. Translated: CATRYSGSSGELFF.